The T cell receptor (beta chain) under discussion was sequenced for a study of blood T cells in healthy people across ages. The study's findings and limits: Estimates drawn from one million T cells were deemed to understate diversity.

V gave up 3 bases and J gave up 3 bases, with 11 bases separating them. Germline CDR1 is SEHNR and CDR2 is FQNEAQ (reference sequence). The CDR3 loop spans 15 amino acids. In regard to this clonotype: Antigen unknown.

The use of a sample-barcoded 5' primer and a J-beta primer mix characterized a second PCR of roughly 6 to 11 cycles. Tagging of each cDNA molecule was performed by a template-switch adaptor with 12 random nucleotides. MiXCR, run by TCRdb on the 5' RACE reads, gives a single entry per CDR3 protein. The sample lists roughly 800,000 distinct CDR3 sequences, more than 45% occurring once. The chain joins TRBV7-9 to TRBJ2-2; D remains unclear. This TCR came from a man aged 25-45 years in good health. Sequencing input: blood. The CDR3 spells CASSFYSAYTGELFF. Here the CDR3 DNA reads TGTGCCAGCAGCTTCTACAGCGCGTACACCGGGGAGCTGTTTTTT.